This record looks at one T cell receptor (beta chain) sequence and its context. The treatment is: oral pan-JAK inhibitor, 5-10 mg twice daily. V lost 3 bases to trimming and J lost 7 bases; unmatched junction nucleotides: 7. Per germline, CDR1 SNHLY and CDR2 FYNNEI. The CDR3 has 14 amino acids. These data come from a study of CD8+ T cells in alopecia areata. TCR sequencing used cDNA made by reverse transcription of extracted RNA. TCRdb's table, derived via immunoSEQ multiplex PCR, lists solely in-frame clones and lacks some. The sample lists about 180,000 clones, less than 75% occurring once. The receptor comes from a human donor with alopecia areata. This chain joins TRBV2 and TRBJ1-2; 8 positions agree with TRBD1. Sequenced material: CD4+ T cells sorted from blood, taken at week 56, from a patient treated with tofacitinib. The CDR3 DNA is TGTGCCAGCAGTGATAGCAGGGGGCCGGTTGGCTACACCTTC. Translating it yields CASSDSRGPVGYTF. Combining the CDR3 with reference TRBV2 and TRBJ1-2 gives the whole variable domain EPEVTQTPSHQVTQMGQEVILRCVPISNHLYFYWYRQILGQKVEFLVSFYNNEISEKSEIFDDQFSVERPDGSNFTLKIRSTKLEDSAMYFCASSDSRGPVGYTFGSGTRLTVV.